A single sample is the source of the 6 T cell receptor beta chains below, sequenced in a study of blood T cell repertoires in COVID-19. The data were produced by immunoSEQ multiplex PCR, yet TCRdb's version contains in-frame clones alone and is incomplete. The sample has fewer than 200,000 clones, about 80% seen once. The sequencing sample was made of peripheral blood. The source of these receptors is a woman aged 55-69 years with COVID-19, enrolled during active disease.

The J gene is TRBJ1-1, the V gene TRBV7-8; TRBD1 agrees at 8 bases. CDR1 and CDR2 from the germline V gene are SGHVS and FQNEAQ. V lost 3 bases to trimming and J lost 3 bases; unmatched junction nucleotides: 3. This CDR3 has 14 amino acids. The CDR3 protein is CASSFNRGDTEAFF. The CDR3 DNA is TGTGCCAGCAGCTTTAACAGGGGGGACACTGAAGCTTTCTTT.

This clone occurred a few times. The chain uses TRBV4-2 and TRBJ2-1, with D uncertain. The CDR3 has 15 amino acids. V gave up 3 bases and J gave up 6 bases, with 15 bases separating them. Germline loops: CDR1 LGHNA, CDR2 YNFKEQ. The CDR3 spells CASSHRQTGSNEQFF. The CDR3 DNA sequence: TGTGCCAGCAGCCACCGACAAACCGGTAGCAATGAGCAGTTCTTC.

This chain links TRBV5-5 with TRBJ1-5, with 8 positions matching TRBD1. Looked up from germline, CDR1 is SGHKS and CDR2 is YYEKEE (reference sequence). The length of the CDR3 is 18 residues. V was clipped by 4 bases and J by 4 bases; unmatched bases: 16. In DNA, the CDR3 is TGTGCCAGCAGCACGCAGGGGGCGATTGTGTCCCGAAATCAGCCCCAGCATTTT. Translated, it gives CASSTQGAIVSRNQPQHF. Combining the CDR3 with reference TRBV5-5 and TRBJ1-5 gives the whole variable domain DAGVTQSPTHLIKTRGQQVTLRCSPISGHKSVSWYQQVLGQGPQFIFQYYEKEERGRGNFPDRFSARQFPNYSSELNVNALLLGDSALYLCASSTQGAIVSRNQPQHFGDGTRLSIL.

V is TRBV5-1 and J is TRBJ2-5; D may be TRBD1 (6 bases). The V end lost 0 bases, the J end lost 5 bases, and 14 bases lay between the germline ends. The CDR3 contains 15 residues. The germline CDR1 and CDR2 sequences are SGHRS and YFSETQ. CDR3 amino acids: CASSLAATGSETQYF. The CDR3 nucleotides read TGCGCCAGCAGCTTGGCCGCTACAGGGAGTGAGACCCAGTACTTC.

The chain joins TRBV2 to TRBJ1-3; tentatively, D is TRBD1 (6 bases). V was clipped by 2 bases and J by 0 bases, with 14 bases between them. Germline V gives CDR1 SNHLY, CDR2 FYNNEI. This CDR3 comprises 17 residues. The CDR3 protein is CASSEWGGRGSGNTIYF. The CDR3 DNA follows: TGTGCCAGCAGTGAATGGGGGGGGCGAGGCTCTGGAAACACCATATATTTT.

The table lists this clone with many counts. Other DNA sequences in the sample encode the same CDR3. The V gene is TRBV5-1, the J gene TRBJ1-2, with 9 bases that match TRBD1. The CDR3 has 14 residues. The V and J ends lost 0 bases and 8 bases, in that order; junction bases with no gene match: 5. Germline lookup yields CDR1 SGHRS and CDR2 YFSETQ. CDR3 loop: CASSLAGTGYGYTF. CDR3 nucleotides: TGCGCCAGCAGCTTGGCCGGGACAGGGTACGGCTACACCTTC.